This T cell receptor beta chain was identified in a study of cytomegalovirus exposure and HLA in healthy donors. The primer mix had 60 Vbeta and 13 Jbeta primers. Profiled with immunoSEQ multiplex PCR; TCRdb holds only in-frame clones, not every one. This sample yields around 180,000 clones, of which about 80% are seen a single time; around 7% belongs to the top ten. In the case of this clone: Antigen: not known.

General study results and limits: Per a prior analysis, the majority of TCR beta V segments were productive roughly 90% or roughly 30% of the time. The only immune exposure information that was available was CMV serostatus.

V was trimmed by 1 base and J by 4 bases, leaving 14 bases between them. The CDR3 totals 16 residues. Germline V gives CDR1 LGHNA, CDR2 YSLEER. The rearrangement uses TRBV4-3 and TRBJ1-3; tentatively, D is TRBD1 (6 bases). Sample: PBMCs. The TCR originated in a young man in good health and CMV-seropositive. In DNA, the CDR3 is TGCGCCAGCAGCCAAGGCATTATGGGGGCAGGAAACACCATATATTTT. This gives the protein CASSQGIMGAGNTIYF.